These 21 T cell receptor beta chains were all obtained from the same sample, sequenced in a study of T cell responses to AZD1222 COVID-19 vaccine. Sequencing used immunoSEQ multiplex PCR; TCRdb keeps in-frame clones, though not all of them. The sample holds around 74,000 clones, about 91% seen once. Sequencing was performed on peripheral blood, taken on day 0 of MenACWY control vaccination. Receptor source: an adult in good health.

The gene calls are TRBV6-5 and TRBJ1-2; D is uncertain. Trimming removed 4 bases at V and 11 bases at J, with 20 bases between. Germline V gene data show CDR1 as MNHEY and CDR2 as SVGAGI. The CDR3 totals 14 residues. CDR3 residues: CASSWESVPPRYTF. The CDR3 DNA reads as TGTGCCAGCAGTTGGGAGTCTGTCCCTCCTCGGTACACCTTC.

This sequence joins TRBV19 and TRBJ1-5; the D gene is possibly TRBD1 (6 bases). The CDR3 sequence is 14 residues long. V lost 8 bases and J 9 bases, leaving 20 bases between the germline ends. Germline V CDR1 and CDR2: LNHDA, SQIVND (reference sequence). The CDR3 bases are TGTGCCAGTCTGGGACAAGGGAATGGCTCGCCCCAGCATTTT. Protein sequence: CASLGQGNGSPQHF.

This rearrangement joins TRBV5-1 to TRBJ1-1; D is unclear. This CDR3 has 13 amino acids. The V gene lost 2 bases and the J gene lost 3 bases, with 8 bases spanning the gap. Germline assignment: CDR1 SGHRS and CDR2 YFSETQ. The CDR3 DNA reads TGCGCCAGCAGCTTAGGCCCGTACACTGAAGCTTTCTTT. Protein product: CASSLGPYTEAFF.

The rearrangement joins TRBV3-1 (or the pseudogene TRBV3-2) to TRBJ2-1, with 11 bases matching TRBD2. The CDR3 consists of 17 residues. Trimming at V came to 1 base and at J to 0 bases, leaving 2 bases not matched to a gene. Per germline, CDR1 LGHDT and CDR2 YNNKEL (reference sequence). Here the CDR3 reads CASSQVTSGSSYNEQFF. DNA of the CDR3: TGTGCCAGCAGCCAAGTTACTAGCGGGAGCTCCTACAATGAGCAGTTCTTC.

V is TRBV6-2 or TRBV6-3 and J is TRBJ2-7, with D perhaps TRBD1 (7 bases). The V end was cut by 6 bases, the J end by 3 bases, with 18 bases between. The CDR3 length is 15 residues. Germline assignment: CDR1 MNHEY and CDR2 SVGEGT. CDR3 nucleotides: TGTGCCAGCAGCAGCCTGGGGGGACAGTTCTACGAGCAGTACTTC. Translated, it gives CASSSLGGQFYEQYF.

The rearrangement uses TRBV5-6 and TRBJ1-1; the D gene is possibly TRBD1 (5 bases). The germline gives CDR1 SGHDT, CDR2 YYEEEE. The germline V and J ends were trimmed by 0 bases and 6 bases, with 12 bases remaining between them. This CDR3 is built from 14 residues. In DNA form, the CDR3 reads TGTGCCAGCAGCTTGGTGACCTGGGGGGCTGAAGCTTTCTTT. It codes for CASSLVTWGAEAFF.

The rearrangement links TRBV5-1 to TRBJ1-4, with D possibly TRBD1 on 5 matching bases. The V gene's germline CDR1 is SGHRS and CDR2 YFSETQ. The CDR3 spans 13 residues. Trimming took 3 bases from V and 8 from J, leaving 11 bases between them. Written as DNA, the CDR3 is TGCGCCAGCAGCTCCAGGGTGGGAGAAAAACTGTTTTTT. The encoded protein is CASSSRVGEKLFF.

The J gene is TRBJ2-6, the V gene TRBV4-1; 8 bases match TRBD1. This CDR3 region has 18 residues. Germline CDR1 reads MGHRA; CDR2 reads YSYEKL. V shed 1 base, J shed 4 bases, and the junction held 9 bases outside the gene matches. The CDR3, as DNA: TGCGCCAGCAGCCAAGCCTCCCAGGGGGCAGACGGGGCCAACGTCCTGACTTTC. It codes for CASSQASQGADGANVLTF.

The J gene is TRBJ1-6, the V gene TRBV30; D gene unclear. The CDR3 sequence is 15 residues long. The germline CDR1 and CDR2 sequences are GTSNPN and SVGIG (reference sequence). Trimming left V 8 bases short and J 6 bases short, with 20 bases between. The CDR3 DNA reads TGTGCCCGAAACTCGGGAGCAACGTCTAATTCACCCCTCCACTTT. Its protein product is CARNSGATSNSPLHF.

The V gene is TRBV19, the J gene TRBJ1-5, with 10 bases aligning to TRBD1. V lost 5 bases to trimming and J lost 0 bases; unmatched junction nucleotides: 1. Looked up from germline, CDR1 is LNHDA and CDR2 is SQIVND (reference sequence). This CDR3 has 15 residues. CDR3: CASSGQGVSNQPQHF. DNA of the CDR3: TGTGCCAGTAGTGGACAGGGGGTTAGCAATCAGCCCCAGCATTTT. The variable domain in full, completed from reference TRBV19 and TRBJ1-5, reads DGGITQSPKYLFRKEGQNVTLSCEQNLNHDAMYWYRQDPGQGLRLIYYSQIVNDFQKGDIAEGYSVSREKKESFPLTVTSAQKNPTAFYLCASSGQGVSNQPQHFGDGTRLSIL.

CDR3 nucleotide sequence: TGCGCCAGCAGCTTTGGGTCTGACAATGAGCAGTTCTTC. This sequence encodes CASSFGSDNEQFF. The chain is built from TRBV5-1 and TRBJ2-1; D not resolved. The V gene lost 2 bases and the J gene lost 5 bases, with 8 bases spanning the gap. The CDR3 length is 13 residues. Germline V gene sequence: CDR1 SGHRS, CDR2 YFSETQ.

V usage is TRBV5-4 and J usage is TRBJ2-1, with 8 bases lining up with TRBD2. This CDR3 is 15 amino acids long. CDR1 and CDR2 (germline): SGHNT, YYREEE (reference sequence). V dropped 4 bases and J dropped 8; count of bases not matched to a gene: 11. The CDR3 sequence is CASSGFTSGVDEQFF. The DNA for the CDR3 is TGTGCCAGCAGCGGTTTCACTAGCGGCGTGGATGAGCAGTTCTTC.

The chain carries TRBV6-2 or TRBV6-3 and TRBJ2-1; perhaps TRBD2 as D (6 bases). The ends were cut back, 2 bases at V and 0 bases at J, with 17 bases in the middle. CDR3 length: 18 residues. From germline, CDR1 is MNHEY and CDR2 SVGEGT. This CDR3 reads CASSYIGNRGSSYNEQFF. For the CDR3, the DNA is TGTGCCAGCAGTTACATTGGGAATCGGGGGAGCTCCTACAATGAGCAGTTCTTC.

The rearrangement joins TRBV30 to TRBJ1-3; tentative D call: TRBD1 (6 bases). Germline V gene sequence: CDR1 GTSNPN, CDR2 SVGIG (reference sequence). V shed 2 bases and J shed 4 bases, with 15 bases lying between them. The CDR3 is made up of 15 amino acids. Here the CDR3 reads CAWSLEGTLGNTIYF. CDR3 DNA sequence: TGTGCCTGGAGTTTGGAGGGGACATTGGGAAACACCATATATTTT.

The chain links TRBV10-3 to TRBJ1-1; D gene uncertain. Germline V gene lookup returns CDR1 ENHRY and CDR2 SYGVKD. V gave up 6 bases and J gave up 0 bases, with 8 bases separating them. The CDR3 consists of 13 residues. The CDR3 DNA follows: TGTGCCATCAGCCGGACTGTGAACACTGAAGCTTTCTTT. Amino acids: CAISRTVNTEAFF.

The genes are TRBV6-2 or TRBV6-3 and TRBJ1-3; unclear D gene. The ends were cut back, 5 bases at V and 4 bases at J, with 12 bases in the middle. There are 14 residues in the CDR3. Germline V CDR1 and CDR2: MNHEY, SVGEGT. The CDR3 here is CASSRTVPGNTIYF. The CDR3 DNA reads as TGTGCCAGCAGTAGGACCGTCCCCGGAAACACCATATATTTT.

The gene calls are TRBV19 and TRBJ1-4, with D uncertain. The CDR3 contains 15 residues. Germline values: CDR1 LNHDA, CDR2 SQIVND (reference sequence). Trimming stripped 5 bases from V and 2 bases from J, with 12 bases between. CDR3 in amino acids: CASSVPGDTNEKLFF. The CDR3 DNA sequence: TGTGCCAGTAGTGTCCCAGGAGACACTAATGAAAAACTGTTTTTT.

V usage is TRBV10-1 and J usage is TRBJ2-1, with 13 positions matching TRBD2. CDR3 length equals 16 residues. CDR1 is WNHNN and CDR2 is SYGVQD in the germline V gene (reference sequence). J gave up 9 bases and V 5 bases, and 10 bases lay outside the gene matches. The CDR3 loop reads CASSQAGTSGIGEQFF. CDR3 nucleotide sequence: TGCGCCAGCAGTCAGGCGGGGACTAGCGGGATCGGTGAGCAGTTCTTC.

This sequence joins TRBV6-6 and TRBJ1-1; TRBD1 matches at 9 bases. Unmatched junction bases numbered 7, after V lost 7 bases and J lost 1 base. Germline values: CDR1 MNHNY, CDR2 SVGAGI (reference sequence). The CDR3 is 15 amino acids. CDR3 amino acids: CASIPVGQGNTEAFF. The CDR3 DNA reads TGTGCCAGCATTCCCGTGGGACAGGGGAACACTGAAGCTTTCTTT.

The V gene is TRBV7-2, the J gene TRBJ2-5; weak D call: TRBD2 (6 bases). V was trimmed by 2 bases and J by 5 bases, leaving 9 bases between them. The V gene's germline CDR1 is SGHTA and CDR2 FQGNSA. The length of the CDR3 is 13 residues. CDR3 sequence (DNA): TGTGCCAGCAGCTTACGCGGGGTGGAGACCCAGTACTTC. Residues: CASSLRGVETQYF. Filled out from reference TRBV7-2 and TRBJ2-5, the complete variable domain reads GAGVSQSPSNKVTEKGKDVELRCDPISGHTALYWYRQSLGQGLEFLIYFQGNSAPDKSGLPSDRFSAERTGGSVSTLTIQRTQQEDSAVYLCASSLRGVETQYFGPGTRLLVL.

The chain combines TRBV6-2 or TRBV6-3 with TRBJ1-6; the D gene is possibly TRBD1 (6 bases). The CDR3 length is 17 residues. The ends were cut back, 0 bases at V and 1 base at J, with 10 bases in the middle. Germline CDR1 is MNHEY and CDR2 is SVGEGT. The DNA for the CDR3 is TGTGCCAGCAGTTACTCGACAGGAGGGTCCTATAATTCACCCCTCCACTTT. As protein: CASSYSTGGSYNSPLHF.